What follows is one T cell receptor beta chain and its context. These data belong to a study of blood T cell repertoires in COVID-19. This table comes from immunoSEQ multiplex PCR, and its TCRdb copy is limited to in-frame clones, with some not included. The table records roughly 70,000 clones, 70% to 90% of them present only once. The TCR originated in a man between 65 and 79 years old with active COVID-19. Specimen: peripheral blood.

CDR3 loop: CASSSGTGLFGQFF. CDR3 nucleotide sequence: TGTGCCAGCAGTTCCGGGACAGGTCTCTTCGGGCAGTTCTTC. This chain links TRBV6-2 or TRBV6-3 with TRBJ2-1; 8 nucleotides match TRBD1. Looked up from germline, CDR1 is MNHEY and CDR2 is SVGEGT. CDR3 length equals 14 residues. The ends lost 4 bases at V and 12 bases at J; junction bases unmatched: 11.